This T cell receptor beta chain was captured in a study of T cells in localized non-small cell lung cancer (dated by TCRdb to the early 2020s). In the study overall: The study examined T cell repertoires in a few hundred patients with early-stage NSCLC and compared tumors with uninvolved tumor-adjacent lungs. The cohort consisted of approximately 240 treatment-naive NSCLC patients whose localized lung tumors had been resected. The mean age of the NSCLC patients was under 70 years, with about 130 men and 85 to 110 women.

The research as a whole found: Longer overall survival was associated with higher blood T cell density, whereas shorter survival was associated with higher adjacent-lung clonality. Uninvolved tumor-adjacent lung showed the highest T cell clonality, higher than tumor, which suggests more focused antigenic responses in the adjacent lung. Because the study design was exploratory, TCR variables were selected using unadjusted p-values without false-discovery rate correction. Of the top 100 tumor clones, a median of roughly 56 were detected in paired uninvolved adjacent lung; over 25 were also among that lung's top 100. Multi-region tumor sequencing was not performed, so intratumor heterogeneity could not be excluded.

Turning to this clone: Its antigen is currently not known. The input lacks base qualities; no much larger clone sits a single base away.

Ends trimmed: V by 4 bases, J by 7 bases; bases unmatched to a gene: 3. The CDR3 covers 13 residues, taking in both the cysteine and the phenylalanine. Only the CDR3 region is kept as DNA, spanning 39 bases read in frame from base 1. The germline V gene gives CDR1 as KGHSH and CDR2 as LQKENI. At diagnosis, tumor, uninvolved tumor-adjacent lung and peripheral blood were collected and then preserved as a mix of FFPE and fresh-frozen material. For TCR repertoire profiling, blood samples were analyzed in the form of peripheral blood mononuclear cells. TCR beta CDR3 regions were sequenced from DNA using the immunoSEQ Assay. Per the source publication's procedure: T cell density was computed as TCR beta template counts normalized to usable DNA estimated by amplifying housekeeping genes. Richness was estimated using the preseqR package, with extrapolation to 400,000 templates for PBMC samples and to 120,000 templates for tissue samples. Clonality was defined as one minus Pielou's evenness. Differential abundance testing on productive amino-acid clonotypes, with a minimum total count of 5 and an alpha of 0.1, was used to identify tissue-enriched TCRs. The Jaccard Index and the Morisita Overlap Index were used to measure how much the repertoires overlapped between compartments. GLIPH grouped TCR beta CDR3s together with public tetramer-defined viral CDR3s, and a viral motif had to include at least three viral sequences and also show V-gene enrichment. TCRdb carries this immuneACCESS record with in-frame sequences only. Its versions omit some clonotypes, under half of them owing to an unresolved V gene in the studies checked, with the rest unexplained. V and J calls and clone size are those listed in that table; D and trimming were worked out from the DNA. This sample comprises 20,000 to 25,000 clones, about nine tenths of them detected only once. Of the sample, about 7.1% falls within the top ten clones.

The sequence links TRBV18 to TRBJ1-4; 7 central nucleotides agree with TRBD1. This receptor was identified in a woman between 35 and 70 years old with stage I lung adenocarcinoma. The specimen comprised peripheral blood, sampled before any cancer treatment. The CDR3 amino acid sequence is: CASSRQGFEKLFF. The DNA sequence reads TGTGCCAGCTCACGACAGGGTTTTGAAAAACTGTTTTTT.